These 17 T cell receptor beta chains originate from one sample sequenced in a study of CD8 T cells in ankylosing spondylitis. Their antigens remain unidentified. General study findings and limits: A motif in TCR beta, a set of 8 or 9 highly homologous variants, appeared characteristic of ankylosing spondylitis blood.

TCRdb re-analysed the 5' RACE reads in MiXCR, keeping a single row per CDR3 protein. The repertoire has 220,000 or so distinct CDR3 sequences, about a sixth of them found once; the top ten carry about 44%. The sample comprised blood, either unsorted or a sorted T cell fraction (not recorded which). These receptors originate from a male donor with ankylosing spondylitis.

This clonotype was counted ten times or more. The gene calls are TRBV4-2 and TRBJ1-1; the D is unclear. The CDR3 runs to 14 residues. V was trimmed by 0 bases and J by 1 base, leaving 6 bases between them. Germline CDR1 is LGHNA and CDR2 is YNFKEQ. The CDR3 bases are TGTGCCAGCAGCCAAGATGAGGAGAACACTGAAGCTTTCTTT. As protein: CASSQDEENTEAFF.

The chain carries TRBV19 and TRBJ2-1; TRBD1 matches at 10 bases. The junction had 3 bases not matched to a gene; V was cut back by 1 base and J by 3 bases. Germline V gene data show CDR1 as LNHDA and CDR2 as SQIVND (reference sequence). The CDR3 loop spans 16 amino acids. CDR3 DNA sequence: TGTGCCAGTAGTATAGCGACAGGGGGCTTCTACAATGAGCAGTTCTTC. Protein: CASSIATGGFYNEQFF.

This clonotype was counted ten times or more. This chain links TRBV4-1 with TRBJ1-1; D gene ambiguous. Trimming stripped 1 base from V and 6 bases from J, with 9 bases between. The CDR3 sequence is 13 residues long. CDR1 and CDR2 (germline): MGHRA, YSYEKL. The CDR3 protein is CASSQGRGSEAFF. CDR3 DNA: TGCGCCAGCAGCCAAGGACGGGGTTCTGAAGCTTTCTTT.

This clonotype occurred many times. V is TRBV2 and J is TRBJ1-1, with 7 positions matching TRBD1. The germline gives CDR1 SNHLY, CDR2 FYNNEI. J was trimmed by 7 bases and V by 6 bases; bases with no gene match: 11. CDR3 length: 14 amino acids. CDR3 DNA sequence: TGTGCCAGCAGCACTTTTACAGGGGAAGGTGAAGCTTTCTTT. It yields the protein CASSTFTGEGEAFF.

This chain links TRBV4-2 with TRBJ1-6; 7 bases line up with TRBD1. V lost 1 base to trimming and J lost 8 bases; unmatched junction nucleotides: 5. Germline CDR1 and CDR2: LGHNA and YNFKEQ. The CDR3 is 15 residues long. CDR3 coding DNA: TGTGCCAGCAGCCAAGTCCACAGGGGAGATTCACCCCTCCACTTT. Translated, it gives CASSQVHRGDSPLHF.

J is TRBJ2-1 and V is TRBV12-2; the table names TRBD2, a call not compared with the DNA. TRBV12-2 is flagged as a pseudogene. CDR3 size: 16 residues. For the CDR3, the DNA is TGTGCAAGTCGCCCCTGGCCTAGCGGGCGCACCTATGAGCAGTTCTTC. Protein product: CASRPWPSGRTYEQFF.

This clonotype showed up just a few times. V is TRBV7-8 and J is TRBJ2-6; D not resolved. CDR1 and CDR2 (germline): SGHVS, FQNEAQ. The CDR3 runs 16 residues. V gave up 1 base and J gave up 4 bases, with 11 bases separating them. CDR3 sequence (DNA): TGTGCCAGCAGCTTAGAGATATTTGGCGGGGCCAACGTCCTGACTTTC. Translating it yields CASSLEIFGGANVLTF.

This sequence joins TRBV10-3 and TRBJ1-2, with 8 bases that match TRBD1. CDR1 ENHRY and CDR2 SYGVKD come from the germline V gene. The CDR3 runs 13 residues. Trimming cost V 7 bases and J 3 bases; bases outside gene matches: 4. CDR3: CAITPTGDYGYTF. CDR3 nucleotides: TGTGCCATCACTCCGACAGGGGACTATGGCTACACCTTC.

This clonotype was counted a few times. V usage is TRBV7-9 and J usage is TRBJ2-1; D is perhaps TRBD1 or TRBD2 (5 bases each). Trimming removed 5 bases from V and 6 bases from J, with 11 bases in between. CDR1 SEHNR and CDR2 FQNEAQ come from the germline V gene (reference sequence). This CDR3 has 13 amino acids. In DNA, the CDR3 is TGTGCCAGCAGCCCCCTTGGGGGCAATGAGCAGTTCTTC. Amino acids: CASSPLGGNEQFF.

This clonotype was seen a handful of times. This chain uses TRBV5-1 with TRBJ2-2, with 9 bases matching TRBD2. V trimming: 4 bases; J trimming: 4 bases; junction bases outside the gene matches: 11. Germline V gives CDR1 SGHRS, CDR2 YFSETQ. The length of the CDR3 is 17 residues. CDR3 DNA sequence: TGCGCCAGCAGCATCGGTAGCGGGAGCCCGGTCACCGGGGAGCTGTTTTTT. Residues: CASSIGSGSPVTGELFF.

V and J are TRBV6-5 and TRBJ2-3; tentative D call: TRBD1 (6 bases). CDR1 MNHEY and CDR2 SVGAGI come from the germline V gene. Trimming shortened V by 4 bases and J by 2 bases, and 19 bases separated the two germline ends. This CDR3 is built from 17 residues. The CDR3 loop reads CASSSGPWTEDTDTQYF. CDR3 nucleotide sequence: TGTGCCAGCAGTTCGGGGCCTTGGACAGAAGACACAGATACGCAGTATTTT.

This clonotype was seen a few times. This chain links TRBV7-3 with TRBJ2-1; maybe TRBD2 (6 bases). Trimming shortened V by 1 base and J by 0 bases, and 10 bases separated the two germline ends. Germline assignment: CDR1 SGHTA and CDR2 FQGTGA. The CDR3 is 16 amino acids. CDR3 nucleotides: TGTGCCAGCAGCTTAAATGGGGGGAGCTCCTACAATGAGCAGTTCTTC. Amino acid sequence: CASSLNGGSSYNEQFF.

This clonotype was observed a handful of times. The chain recombines TRBV3-1 with TRBJ2-7, with 7 bases lining up with TRBD2. Germline V gives CDR1 LGHDT, CDR2 YNNKEL (reference sequence). The CDR3 extends over 16 amino acids. J lost 2 bases, V lost 0 bases, and 7 bases had no gene match. In nucleotides, the CDR3 is TGTGCCAGCAGCCAAGAGGGGGGGGACCCCACCTACGAGCAGTACTTC. Translated, it gives CASSQEGGDPTYEQYF.

This clonotype appeared many times. This chain links TRBV12-3 or TRBV12-4 with TRBJ2-3; D may be TRBD1 or TRBD2 (7 bases each). V lost 5 bases and J 2 bases, leaving 11 bases between the germline ends. The CDR3 runs to 14 residues. Here the CDR3 DNA reads TGTGCCAGCAGTCAGGGGGGGCCCACAGATACGCAGTATTTT. It yields the protein CASSQGGPTDTQYF.

This clonotype has a handful of counts. This chain uses TRBV4-1 with TRBJ2-4, with 9 nucleotides matching TRBD1. The CDR3 sequence is 14 residues long. The germline gives CDR1 MGHRA, CDR2 YSYEKL. V lost 5 bases to trimming and J lost 5 bases; unmatched junction nucleotides: 4. CDR3 coding DNA: TGCGCCAGCAGCTCAGACAGGGGGGAAAACATTCAGTACTTC. It specifies CASSSDRGENIQYF.

This chain connects TRBV4-3 to TRBJ2-7; D might be TRBD2 (6 bases). This CDR3 has 13 amino acids. Per the germline V gene, CDR1 is LGHNA and CDR2 is YSLEER. Trimming shortened V by 1 base and J by 4 bases, and 8 bases separated the two germline ends. CDR3 residues: CASSQGEDYEQYF. The CDR3 region has the DNA TGCGCCAGCAGCCAAGGGGAGGATTACGAGCAGTACTTC.

This clonotype was detected a few times. V gene TRBV6-1 combines with J gene TRBJ2-3; either TRBD1 or TRBD2 may fit D (6 bases each). The CDR3 spans 18 residues. The V and J ends lost 10 bases and 0 bases respectively, with 26 bases between them. CDR1 MNHNS and CDR2 SASEGT come from the germline V gene. Here the CDR3 reads CAIGYPKTGAPSTDTQYF. CDR3 sequence (DNA): TGTGCCATCGGGTACCCTAAGACGGGGGCACCTAGCACAGATACGCAGTATTTT.